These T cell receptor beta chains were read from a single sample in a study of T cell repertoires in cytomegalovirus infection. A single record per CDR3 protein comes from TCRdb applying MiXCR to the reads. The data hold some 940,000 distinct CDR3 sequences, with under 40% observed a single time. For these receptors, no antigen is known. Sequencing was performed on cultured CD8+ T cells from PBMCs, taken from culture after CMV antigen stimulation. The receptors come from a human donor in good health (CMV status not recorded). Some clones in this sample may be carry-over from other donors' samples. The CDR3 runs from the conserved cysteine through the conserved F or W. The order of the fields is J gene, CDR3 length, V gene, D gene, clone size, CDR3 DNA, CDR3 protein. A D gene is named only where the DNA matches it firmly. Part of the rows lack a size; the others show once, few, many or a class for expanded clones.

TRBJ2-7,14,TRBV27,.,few,TGTGCCAGCAGTACGGGACGCCTCTCCTACGAGCAGTACTTC,CASSTGRLSYEQYF
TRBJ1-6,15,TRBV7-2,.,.,TGTGCCAGCAGCCCCTCGGGGCGGTATAATTCACCCCTCCACTTT,CASSPSGRYNSPLHF
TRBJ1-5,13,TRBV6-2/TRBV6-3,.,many,TGTGCCAGCAGGGAGTATAGCAATCAGCCCCAGCATTTT,CASREYSNQPQHF
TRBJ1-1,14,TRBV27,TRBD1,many,TGTGCCAGCAGTCTGACAGGGGGAGTTGGTGAAGCTTTCTTT,CASSLTGGVGEAFF
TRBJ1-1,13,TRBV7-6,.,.,TGTGCTAGCAGCCTGGACGGGAAGACTGAAGCTTTCTTT,CASSLDGKTEAFF
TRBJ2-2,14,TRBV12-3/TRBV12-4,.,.,TGTGCCAGCAGTTTAAACCTTATAAGCGGGGAGCTGTTTTTT,CASSLNLISGELFF
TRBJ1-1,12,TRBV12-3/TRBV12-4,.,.,TGTGCCAGTTTGGCCAGGCCTTACCGAGCTTTCTTT,CASLARPYRAFF
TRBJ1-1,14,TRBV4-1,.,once,TGCGCCAGCAGCCAAGATGGGAAGAACACTGAAGCTTTCTTT,CASSQDGKNTEAFF
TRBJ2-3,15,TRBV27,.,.,TGTGCCAGCAGTTTTTCGGGGGGACACACAGATACGCAGTATTTT,CASSFSGGHTDTQYF
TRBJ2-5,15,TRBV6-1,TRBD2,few,TGTGCCAGCAGTGAATGGGGACTAGCGGAAGAGACCCAGTACTTC,CASSEWGLAEETQYF
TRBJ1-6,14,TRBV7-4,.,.,TGTGCCAGCAGCTTAGCGCAGGGTCGCTCACCCCTCCACTTT,CASSLAQGRSPLHF
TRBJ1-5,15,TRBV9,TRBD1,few,TGTGCCAGCAGCGTAGGGGGGACAGGGCACCAGCCCCAGCATTTT,CASSVGGTGHQPQHF
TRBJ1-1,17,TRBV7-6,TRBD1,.,TGTGCCAGCAGCCCAGACAGGGGCCGCCGGCGTGGAACTGAAGCTTTCTTT,CASSPDRGRRRGTEAFF
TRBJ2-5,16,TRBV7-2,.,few,TGTGCCAGCAGCTCGAAAGGGAGGGGGCAGGGAGAGACCCAGTACTTC,CASSSKGRGQGETQYF